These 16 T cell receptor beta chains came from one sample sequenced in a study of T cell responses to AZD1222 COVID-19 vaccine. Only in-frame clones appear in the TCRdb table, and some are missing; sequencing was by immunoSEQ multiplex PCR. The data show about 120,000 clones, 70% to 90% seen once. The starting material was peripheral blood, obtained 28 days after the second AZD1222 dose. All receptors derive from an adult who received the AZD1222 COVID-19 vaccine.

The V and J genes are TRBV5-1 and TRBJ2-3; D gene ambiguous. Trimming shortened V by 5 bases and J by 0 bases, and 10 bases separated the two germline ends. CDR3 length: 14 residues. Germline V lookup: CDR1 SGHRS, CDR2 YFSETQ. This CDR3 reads CASRGQPSTDTQYF. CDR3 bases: TGCGCCAGCAGGGGCCAGCCTAGCACAGATACGCAGTATTTT.

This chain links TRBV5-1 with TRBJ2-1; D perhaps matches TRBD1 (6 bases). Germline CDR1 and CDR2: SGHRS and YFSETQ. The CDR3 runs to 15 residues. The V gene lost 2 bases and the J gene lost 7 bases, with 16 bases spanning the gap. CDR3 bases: TGCGCCAGCAGCTTTGGGGGACAATCCTTAAATGAGCAGTTCTTC. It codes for CASSFGGQSLNEQFF.

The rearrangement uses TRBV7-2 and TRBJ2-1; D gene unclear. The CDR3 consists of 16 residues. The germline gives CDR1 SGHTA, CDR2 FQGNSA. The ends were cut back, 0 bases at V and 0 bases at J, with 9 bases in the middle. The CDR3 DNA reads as TGTGCCAGCAGCTTAGCAATTGGAAGCTCCTACAATGAGCAGTTCTTC. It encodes CASSLAIGSSYNEQFF.

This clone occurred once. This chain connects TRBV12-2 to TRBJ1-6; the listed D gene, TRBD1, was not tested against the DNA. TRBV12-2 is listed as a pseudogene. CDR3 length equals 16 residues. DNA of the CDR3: TGTGCAAGTCGCCCTCACCTCAGCTCCTATAATTCACCCCTCCACTTT. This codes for CASRPHLSSYNSPLHF.

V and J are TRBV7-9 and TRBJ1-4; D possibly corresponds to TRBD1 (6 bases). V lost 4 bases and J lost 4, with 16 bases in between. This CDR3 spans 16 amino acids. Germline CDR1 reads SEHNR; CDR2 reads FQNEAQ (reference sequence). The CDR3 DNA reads TGTGCCAGCAGCTCGGACGGACAGATCGGTAATGAAAAACTGTTTTTT. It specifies CASSSDGQIGNEKLFF. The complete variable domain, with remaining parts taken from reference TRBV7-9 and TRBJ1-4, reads DTGVSQNPRHKITKRGQNVTFRCDPISEHNRLYWYRQTLGQGPEFLTYFQNEAQLEKSRLLSDRFSAERPKGSFSTLEIQRTEQGDSAMYLCASSSDGQIGNEKLFFGSGTQLSVL.

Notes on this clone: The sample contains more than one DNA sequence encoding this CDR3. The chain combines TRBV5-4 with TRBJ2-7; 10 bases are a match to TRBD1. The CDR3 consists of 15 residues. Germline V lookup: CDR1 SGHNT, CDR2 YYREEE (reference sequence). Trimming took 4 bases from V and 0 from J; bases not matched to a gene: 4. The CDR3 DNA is TGTGCCAGCAGCCTGGGACAGGGGAGCTCCTACGAGCAGTACTTC. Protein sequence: CASSLGQGSSYEQYF.

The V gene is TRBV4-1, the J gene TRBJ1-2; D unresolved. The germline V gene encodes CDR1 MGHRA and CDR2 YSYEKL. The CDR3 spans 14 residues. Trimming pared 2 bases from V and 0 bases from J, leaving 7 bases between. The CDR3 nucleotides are TGCGCCAGCAGCCAATCGACACCTAACTATGGCTACACCTTC. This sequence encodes CASSQSTPNYGYTF.

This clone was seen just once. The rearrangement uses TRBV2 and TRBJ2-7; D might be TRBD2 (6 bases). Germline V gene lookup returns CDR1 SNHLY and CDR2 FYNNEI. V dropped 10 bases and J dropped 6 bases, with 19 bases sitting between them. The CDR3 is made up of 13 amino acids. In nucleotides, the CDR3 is TGTGCCACAACCCGGGCCACCGGGGGCGAGCAGTACTTC. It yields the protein CATTRATGGEQYF.

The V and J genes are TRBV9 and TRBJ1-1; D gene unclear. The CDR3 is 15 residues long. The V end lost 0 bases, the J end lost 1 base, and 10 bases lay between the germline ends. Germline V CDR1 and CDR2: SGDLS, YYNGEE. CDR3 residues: CASSVEPLGNTEAFF. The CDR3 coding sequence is TGTGCCAGCAGCGTAGAGCCCCTGGGGAACACTGAAGCTTTCTTT.

This CDR3 is CASSLGTAGPYF. The CDR3 bases are TGTGCCAGCAGCTTGGGGACGGCTGGGCCGTATTTT. The chain joins TRBV13 to TRBJ2-3; D possibly uses TRBD1 or TRBD2 (5 bases each). Trimming removed 3 bases at V and 14 bases at J, with 15 bases between. Germline V gene lookup returns CDR1 PRHDT and CDR2 FYEKMQ (reference sequence). The length of the CDR3 is 12 residues.

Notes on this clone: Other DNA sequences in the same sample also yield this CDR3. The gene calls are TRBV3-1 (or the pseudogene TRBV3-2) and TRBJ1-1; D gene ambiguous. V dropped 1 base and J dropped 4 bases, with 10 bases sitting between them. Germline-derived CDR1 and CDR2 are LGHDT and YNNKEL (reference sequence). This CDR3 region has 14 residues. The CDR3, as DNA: TGTGCCAGCAGCCAAGGGGCAGGAGGCACTGAAGCTTTCTTT. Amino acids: CASSQGAGGTEAFF.

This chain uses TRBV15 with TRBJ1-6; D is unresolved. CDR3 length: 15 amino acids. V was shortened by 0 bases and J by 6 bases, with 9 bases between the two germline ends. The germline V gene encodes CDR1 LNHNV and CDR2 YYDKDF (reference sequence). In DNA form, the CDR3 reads TGTGCCACCAGCAGAGAGACAAAGATTAATTCACCCCTCCACTTT. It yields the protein CATSRETKINSPLHF.

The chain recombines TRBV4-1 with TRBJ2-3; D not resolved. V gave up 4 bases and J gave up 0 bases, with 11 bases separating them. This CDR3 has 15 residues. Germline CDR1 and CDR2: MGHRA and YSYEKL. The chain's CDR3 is CASSPWSVSTDTQYF. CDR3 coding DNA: TGCGCCAGCAGCCCGTGGAGCGTTAGCACAGATACGCAGTATTTT.

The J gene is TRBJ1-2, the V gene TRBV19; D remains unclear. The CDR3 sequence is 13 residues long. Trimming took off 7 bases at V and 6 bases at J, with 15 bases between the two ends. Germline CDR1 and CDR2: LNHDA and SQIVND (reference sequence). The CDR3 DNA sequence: TGTGCCAGTAATACCATGTTTGGGGATGGCTACACCTTC. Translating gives CASNTMFGDGYTF.

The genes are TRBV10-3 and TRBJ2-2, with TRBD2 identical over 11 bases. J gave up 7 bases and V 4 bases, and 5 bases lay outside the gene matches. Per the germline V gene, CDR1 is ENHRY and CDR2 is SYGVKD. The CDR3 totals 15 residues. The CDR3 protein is CAISGGLAVGGELFF. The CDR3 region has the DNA TGTGCCATCAGTGGGGGACTAGCGGTAGGCGGGGAGCTGTTTTTT.

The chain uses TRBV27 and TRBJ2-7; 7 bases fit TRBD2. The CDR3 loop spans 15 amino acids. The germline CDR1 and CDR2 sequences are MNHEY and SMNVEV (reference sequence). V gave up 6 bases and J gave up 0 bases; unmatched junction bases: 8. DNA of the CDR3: TGTGCCAGCAGGCATTCTAGCGGAAACTCCTACGAGCAGTACTTC. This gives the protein CASRHSSGNSYEQYF.